Listed here is a single TCR beta chain. The record originates from a study of early T cells in non-severe SARS-CoV-2 infection. Study at large: The input, bulk RNA from unsorted whole blood, was sequenced, and chains were unpaired.

Between the trimmed V and J ends, which lost 6 bases and 1 base, there was a span of 8 bases. Looked up from germline, CDR1 is MNHNS and CDR2 is SASEGT. This CDR3 has 13 amino acids. One entry per CDR3 protein, called by TCRdb with MiXCR from the 5' RACE reads. The repertoire has around 60,000 distinct CDR3 sequences, 12% of them found once; the top ten carry roughly a tenth. Material: whole blood. This TCR came from an adult who was a healthcare worker with PCR-confirmed SARS-CoV-2 infection or an uninfected control (not recorded which). This chain links TRBV6-1 with TRBJ2-3; D might be TRBD2 (6 bases). The CDR3 DNA sequence: TGTGCCAGCAGAGCTAGCGGCACAGATACGCAGTATTTT. This sequence encodes CASRASGTDTQYF.